This passage covers 20 T cell receptor beta chains from one sample sequenced in a study of blood T cell repertoires in COVID-19. Sequencing was performed with immunoSEQ multiplex PCR; in TCRdb, only in-frame clones are kept and a portion is missing. The sample contains approximately 130,000 clones, about 84% of which appear only once. Sequencing input: peripheral blood. The receptor source for this set is a man aged 55 to 70 with acute or convalescent COVID-19.

The chain carries TRBV2 and TRBJ1-6; D possibly corresponds to TRBD1 (6 bases). Germline CDR1 reads SNHLY; CDR2 reads FYNNEI. V lost 6 bases, J lost 7 bases, and 16 bases lay in between. CDR3 size: 15 residues. The CDR3 DNA follows: TGTGCCAGCAGCGCCCAGGGGATGGAAAATTCACCCCTCCACTTT. Translating it yields CASSAQGMENSPLHF.

The V gene is TRBV28, the J gene TRBJ1-1; 7 bases map to TRBD1. This CDR3 has 14 residues. The germline V gene encodes CDR1 MDHEN and CDR2 SYDVKM. V lost 6 bases and J lost 7; bases outside the gene matches: 11. CDR3 in DNA: TGTGCCAGCAGACCCGGACAGGTAGGACTTGAAGCTTTCTTT. It is translated as CASRPGQVGLEAFF.

This chain uses TRBV2 with TRBJ1-5; TRBD1 matches 8 bases. The CDR3 loop spans 15 amino acids. After removal of 7 bases from V and 9 bases from J, the junction contained 14 bases not matched to a gene. The germline V gene has CDR1 SNHLY and CDR2 FYNNEI. The CDR3 nucleotides read TGTGCCAGCACTAAAGTAGGACAGGGCCTTTCGCCCCAGCATTTT. Amino acid sequence: CASTKVGQGLSPQHF. Drawing the rest from reference TRBV2 and TRBJ1-5, the complete variable domain is EPEVTQTPSHQVTQMGQEVILRCVPISNHLYFYWYRQILGQKVEFLVSFYNNEISEKSEIFDDQFSVERPDGSNFTLKIRSTKLEDSAMYFCASTKVGQGLSPQHFGDGTRLSIL.

The chain has TRBV6-6 and TRBJ1-2; TRBD1 aligns across 7 bases. The CDR3 has 15 residues. The germline CDR1 and CDR2 sequences are MNHNY and SVGAGI (reference sequence). The ends lost 2 bases at V and 4 bases at J; junction bases unmatched: 7. For the CDR3, the DNA is TGTGCCAGCAGTTACGACAGGGTCATGAGCTATGGCTACACCTTC. This codes for CASSYDRVMSYGYTF.

The V gene is TRBV4-3, the J gene TRBJ2-5; D might be TRBD2 (5 bases). Germline values: CDR1 LGHNA, CDR2 YSLEER. V was trimmed by 0 bases and J by 7 bases, leaving 12 bases between them. There are 14 residues in the CDR3. The DNA of the CDR3 is TGCGCCAGCAGCCAAGAAGCCAGCGAGGGGACCCAGTACTTC. Protein product: CASSQEASEGTQYF.

The J gene is TRBJ1-1, the V gene TRBV6-2 or TRBV6-3; D remains unclear. CDR1 and CDR2 from the germline V gene are MNHEY and SVGEGT. There are 14 residues in the CDR3. The V end was cut by 6 bases, the J end by 5 bases, with 16 bases between. CDR3 amino acids: CASSPGPGRTEAFF. CDR3 nucleotide sequence: TGTGCCAGCAGCCCCGGACCCGGGAGGACTGAAGCTTTCTTT.

This clone was seen only once. The chain links TRBV28 to TRBJ1-6; 8 bases are shared with TRBD1. Germline V gives CDR1 MDHEN, CDR2 SYDVKM. The CDR3 contains 16 residues. V was pared by 5 bases and J by 11 bases, with 14 bases of the junction left unmatched. In DNA form, the CDR3 reads TGTGCCAGCAGTGGACAGGGCATGTCCCCGCCCACACCCCTCCACTTT. Protein: CASSGQGMSPPTPLHF.

Details on this clone: Within the sample, other DNA sequences also encode this same CDR3. The chain carries TRBV10-2 and TRBJ2-1; tentative D call: TRBD2 (5 bases). Between the trimmed V and J ends, which lost 0 bases and 8 bases, there was a span of 17 bases. The germline gives CDR1 WSHSY, CDR2 SAAADI. CDR3 size: 16 residues. The CDR3 nucleotides read TGCGCCAGCAGTGAGTCATGGCGACTTAGCGTCGATGAGCAGTTCTTC. This gives the protein CASSESWRLSVDEQFF.

This chain links TRBV3-1 (or the pseudogene TRBV3-2) with TRBJ2-1, with 10 bases matching TRBD1. In germline, CDR1 is LGHDT, CDR2 YNNKEL (reference sequence). V lost 4 bases to trimming and J lost 9 bases; unmatched junction nucleotides: 3. The CDR3 is 13 amino acids. The CDR3 loop is CASSRQGAGEQFF. The CDR3 coding sequence is TGTGCCAGCAGCCGACAGGGGGCGGGTGAGCAGTTCTTC.

This rearrangement joins TRBV7-6 to TRBJ1-5; D is unresolved. Trimming shortened V by 4 bases and J by 3 bases, and 7 bases separated the two germline ends. Germline lookup yields CDR1 SGHVS and CDR2 FNYEAQ. The CDR3 totals 13 residues. CDR3 nucleotides: TGTGCCAGCAGCTCCAGTAACAATCAGCCCCAGCATTTT. The encoded protein is CASSSSNNQPQHF.

This chain connects TRBV6-6 to TRBJ2-5; 7 nucleotides align to TRBD1. CDR1 is MNHNY, CDR2 SVGAGI, per germline (reference sequence). The CDR3 runs to 13 residues. The trim removed 8 bases at V and 2 bases at J, leaving 5 bases unmatched. CDR3 residues: CASRRGQQETQYF. CDR3 nucleotide sequence: TGTGCCAGCCGTAGGGGGCAGCAAGAGACCCAGTACTTC.

The rearrangement uses TRBV15 and TRBJ2-7, with 9 bases aligning to TRBD1. CDR1 is LNHNV, CDR2 YYDKDF, per germline (reference sequence). V gave up 8 bases and J gave up 2 bases; unmatched junction bases: 13. The CDR3 runs to 16 residues. The CDR3 protein is CATSFFRGQGAYEQYF. DNA for the CDR3: TGTGCCACCTCCTTTTTTCGGGGACAGGGTGCCTACGAGCAGTACTTC. Combining the CDR3 with reference TRBV15 and TRBJ2-7 gives the whole variable domain DAMVIQNPRYQVTQFGKPVTLSCSQTLNHNVMYWYQQKSSQAPKLLFHYYDKDFNNEADTPDNFQSRRPNTSFCFLDIRSPGLGDTAMYLCATSFFRGQGAYEQYFGPGTRLTVT.

This clone appeared once. The chain has TRBV7-2 and TRBJ1-1, with D possibly being TRBD1 (6 bases). Trimming cost V 1 base and J 0 bases, with 15 bases left between them. Germline CDR1 reads SGHTA; CDR2 reads FQGNSA. The CDR3 has 17 amino acids. The CDR3 here is CASSLGGGGGMNTEAFF. The CDR3, as DNA: TGTGCCAGCAGCTTAGGGGGGGGCGGCGGGATGAACACTGAAGCTTTCTTT.

The CDR3 protein is CASSQGVLPSNNEQFF. The CDR3 DNA sequence: TGTGCCAGCAGCCAAGGGGTACTACCTTCCAACAATGAGCAGTTCTTC. The chain employs TRBV4-2 and TRBJ2-1; D not certain. V was clipped by 1 base and J by 5 bases, with 15 bases between them. This CDR3 region has 16 residues. Germline lookup yields CDR1 LGHNA and CDR2 YNFKEQ.

The chain employs TRBV19 and TRBJ2-1; TRBD2 matches 13 bases. The CDR3 sequence is 15 residues long. CDR1 and CDR2 from the germline V gene are LNHDA and SQIVND (reference sequence). J gave up 6 bases and V 3 bases, and 2 bases lay outside the gene matches. The CDR3, as DNA: TGTGCCAGTAGTATCAGGACTAGCGGGAGCAATGAGCAGTTCTTC. The encoded protein is CASSIRTSGSNEQFF.

This clone appeared a single time. This chain joins TRBV7-2 and TRBJ1-6; 7 bases agree with TRBD1. Looked up from germline, CDR1 is SGHTA and CDR2 is FQGNSA. The length of the CDR3 is 14 residues. After removal of 5 bases from V and 9 bases from J, the junction contained 7 bases not matched to a gene. DNA of the CDR3: TGTGCCAGCAGCCCGTTACAGGGGAGTTCACCCCTCCACTTT. It encodes CASSPLQGSSPLHF. The full variable domain, with the rest looked up from reference TRBV7-2 and TRBJ1-6, is GAGVSQSPSNKVTEKGKDVELRCDPISGHTALYWYRQSLGQGLEFLIYFQGNSAPDKSGLPSDRFSAERTGGSVSTLTIQRTQQEDSAVYLCASSPLQGSSPLHFGNGTRLTVT.

CDR3 residues: CASSLAAGLLDTQYF. CDR3 DNA sequence: TGTGCCAGCAGCTTAGCCGCAGGGCTATTAGATACGCAGTATTTT. The chain combines TRBV7-2 with TRBJ2-3, with a possible D match to TRBD1 (5 bases). CDR3 length: 15 residues. Germline loops: CDR1 SGHTA, CDR2 FQGNSA. Trimming pared 0 bases from V and 5 bases from J, leaving 12 bases between.

The DNA of the CDR3 is TGTGCCAGCAGTTACTCCGAGGCAGATGCCTACGAGCAGTACTTC. Translating it yields CASSYSEADAYEQYF. The chain carries TRBV6-2 or TRBV6-3 and TRBJ2-7; unclear D gene. CDR1 and CDR2 (germline): MNHEY, SVGEGT. The CDR3 extends over 15 amino acids. V was clipped by 0 bases and J by 2 bases, with 11 bases between them.

The rearrangement uses TRBV3-1 (or the pseudogene TRBV3-2) and TRBJ2-1; D ambiguous. Germline CDR1 and CDR2: LGHDT and YNNKEL (reference sequence). This CDR3 has 16 amino acids. The V end lost 0 bases, the J end lost 2 bases, and 11 bases lay between the germline ends. CDR3 sequence reads: CASSQDEVTPYNEQFF. In nucleotides, the CDR3 is TGTGCCAGCAGCCAAGACGAGGTTACCCCCTACAATGAGCAGTTCTTC.

The chain employs TRBV24-1 and TRBJ2-3; D unresolved. Germline V gene data show CDR1 as KGHDR and CDR2 as SFDVKD. This CDR3 is built from 16 residues. V lost 4 bases and J lost 1, with 14 bases in between. CDR3 in amino acids: CATSDPPRTGTDTQYF. CDR3 DNA: TGTGCCACCAGTGACCCGCCTAGAACTGGCACAGATACGCAGTATTTT.